The present T cell receptor beta chain was sequenced within a study of blood T cell repertoires in COVID-19. Germline CDR1 and CDR2: MNHNS and SASEGT. The CDR3 has 14 amino acids. V lost 1 base and J 2 bases, leaving 9 bases between the germline ends. Those who participated ranged in age from roughly 18 to 100 years and resided in approximately 26 US areas. Recovery meant two consecutive negative NP/OP PCR tests, professional clearance, or resolved symptoms. The assay was immunoSEQ multiplex PCR, and TCRdb's table has in-frame clones only and misses some. The table lists about 320,000 clones, 70% to 90% of them singletons.

V gene TRBV6-1 combines with J gene TRBJ2-7; D is perhaps TRBD2 (7 bases). This TCR was recovered from a young woman who had recovered from COVID-19. Sequenced input: PBMCs or T cells enriched from blood (not recorded which). The CDR3 DNA is TGTGCCAGCAGTGAAGAGGGGGGGACCTACGAGCAGTACTTC. Translated, it gives CASSEEGGTYEQYF.